The present TCR beta chain was sequenced within a study of shared clonotypes between healthy human individuals. Study results and limitations: The sampled material consisted only of blood, and tissue repertoires are likely to differ.

CDR1 is SGHNT, CDR2 YYREEE, per germline (reference sequence). This CDR3 comprises 17 residues. Unmatched junction bases numbered 6, after V lost 0 bases and J lost 0 bases. It was on ten immunoSEQ deep assay plates that unsorted PBMC DNA was sequenced. Some clones are missing from TCRdb's copy, which holds only in-frame ones; the method was immunoSEQ multiplex PCR. The sample consists of about 490,000 clones, around 73% of them appearing once. Concerning this clone itself: Its target is not known.

All participating donors were Caucasian adults from Nashville, Tennessee. For unsorted samples, genomic DNA was extracted from around 88 million PBMCs. The receptor was isolated from a woman between 35 and 50 years old in good health. Some clones in this sample may be carry-over from other donors' samples. J is TRBJ2-7 and V is TRBV5-4; 10 bases are a match to TRBD2. The sample consisted of PBMCs. The CDR3 DNA follows: TGTGCCAGCAGCTTGGGACCAGCGGGAGGGCTCTCCTACGAGCAGTACTTC. This encodes CASSLGPAGGLSYEQYF.